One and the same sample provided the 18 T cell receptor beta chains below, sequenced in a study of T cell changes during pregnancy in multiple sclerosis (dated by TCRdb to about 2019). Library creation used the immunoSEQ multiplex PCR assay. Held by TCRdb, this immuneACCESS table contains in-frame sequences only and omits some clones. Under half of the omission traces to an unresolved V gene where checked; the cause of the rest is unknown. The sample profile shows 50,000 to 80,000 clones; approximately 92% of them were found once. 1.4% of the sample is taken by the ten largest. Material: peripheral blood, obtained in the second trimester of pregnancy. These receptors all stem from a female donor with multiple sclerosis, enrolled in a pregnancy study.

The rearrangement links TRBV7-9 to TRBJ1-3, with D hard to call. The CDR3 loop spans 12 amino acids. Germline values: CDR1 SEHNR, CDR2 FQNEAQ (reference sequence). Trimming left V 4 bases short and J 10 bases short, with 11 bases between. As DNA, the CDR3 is TGTGCCAGCAGCTCGATTTTCCGGACCATATATTTT. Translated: CASSSIFRTIYF.

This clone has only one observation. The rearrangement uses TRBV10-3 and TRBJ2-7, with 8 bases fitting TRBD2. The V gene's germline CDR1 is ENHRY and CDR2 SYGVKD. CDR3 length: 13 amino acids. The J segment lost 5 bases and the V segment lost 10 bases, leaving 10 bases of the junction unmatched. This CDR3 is CATGRERVNEQYF. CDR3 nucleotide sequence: TGTGCCACCGGGAGGGAGAGGGTTAACGAGCAGTACTTC.

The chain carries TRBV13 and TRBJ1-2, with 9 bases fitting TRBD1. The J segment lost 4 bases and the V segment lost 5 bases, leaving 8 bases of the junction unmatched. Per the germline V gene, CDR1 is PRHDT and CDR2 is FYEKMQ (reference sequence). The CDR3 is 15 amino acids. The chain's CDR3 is CASSVTGTGPYGYTF. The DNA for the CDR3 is TGTGCCAGCAGCGTCACCGGGACAGGGCCCTATGGCTACACCTTC.

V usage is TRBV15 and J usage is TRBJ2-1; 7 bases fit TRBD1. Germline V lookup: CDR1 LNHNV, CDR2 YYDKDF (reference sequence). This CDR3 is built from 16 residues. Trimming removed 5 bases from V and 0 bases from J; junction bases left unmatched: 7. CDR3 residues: CATSAHRGPSYNEQFF. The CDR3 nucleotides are TGTGCCACCAGCGCCCACAGGGGCCCCTCCTACAATGAGCAGTTCTTC.

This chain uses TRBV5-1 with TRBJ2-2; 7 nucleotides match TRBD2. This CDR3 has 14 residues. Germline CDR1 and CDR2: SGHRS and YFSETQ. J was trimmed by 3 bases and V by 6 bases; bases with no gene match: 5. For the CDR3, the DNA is TGCGCCAGCAAGGGCGGGAGCGACACCGGGGAGCTGTTTTTT. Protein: CASKGGSDTGELFF.

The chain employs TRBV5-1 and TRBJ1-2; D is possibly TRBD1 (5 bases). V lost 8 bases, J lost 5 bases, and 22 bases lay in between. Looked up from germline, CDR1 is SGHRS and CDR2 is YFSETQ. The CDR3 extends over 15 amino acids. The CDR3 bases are TGCGCCAGTAGGAATACCGGAGGGGATAGGTATGGCTACACCTTC. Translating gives CASRNTGGDRYGYTF.

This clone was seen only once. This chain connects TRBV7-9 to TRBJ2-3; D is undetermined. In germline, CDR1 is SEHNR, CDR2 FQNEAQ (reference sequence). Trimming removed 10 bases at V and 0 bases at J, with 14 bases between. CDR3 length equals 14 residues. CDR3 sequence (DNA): TGTGCCATCCCATCCCGCGGTAGCACAGATACGCAGTATTTT. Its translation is CAIPSRGSTDTQYF.

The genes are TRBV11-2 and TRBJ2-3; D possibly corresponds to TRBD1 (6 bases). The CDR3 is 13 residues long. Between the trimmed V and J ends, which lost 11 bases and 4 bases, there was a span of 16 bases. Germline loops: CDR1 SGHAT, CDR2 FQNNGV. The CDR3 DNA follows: TGTGCCTCTAAGGGGGAGCCCCCAGATACGCAGTATTTT. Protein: CASKGEPPDTQYF.

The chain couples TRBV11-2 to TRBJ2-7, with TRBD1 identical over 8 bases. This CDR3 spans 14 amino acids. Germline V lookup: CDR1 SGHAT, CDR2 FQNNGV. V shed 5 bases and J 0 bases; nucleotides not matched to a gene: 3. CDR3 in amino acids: CASSETGASYEQYF. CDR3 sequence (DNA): TGTGCCAGCAGCGAGACAGGGGCCTCCTACGAGCAGTACTTC.

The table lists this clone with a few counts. The chain's CDR3 is CSAQEGTEAFF. The CDR3 bases are TGCAGCGCCCAGGAGGGGACTGAAGCTTTCTTT. The chain uses TRBV29-1 and TRBJ1-1; the D gene is possibly TRBD1 (5 bases). V gave up 7 bases and J gave up 5 bases, with 11 bases separating them. CDR1 is SQVTM, CDR2 ANQGSEA, per germline. The CDR3 spans 11 residues.

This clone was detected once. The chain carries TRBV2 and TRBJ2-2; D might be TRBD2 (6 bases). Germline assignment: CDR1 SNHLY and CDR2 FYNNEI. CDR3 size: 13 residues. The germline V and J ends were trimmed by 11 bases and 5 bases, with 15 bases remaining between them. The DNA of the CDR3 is TGTGCCGGCGGTCTAGCGCGGACCGGGGAGCTGTTTTTT. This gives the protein CAGGLARTGELFF.

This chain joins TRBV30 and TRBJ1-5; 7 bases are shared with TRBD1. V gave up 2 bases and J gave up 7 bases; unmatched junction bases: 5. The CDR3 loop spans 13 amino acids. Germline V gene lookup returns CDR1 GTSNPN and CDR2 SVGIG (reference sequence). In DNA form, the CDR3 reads TGTGCCTGGAGTCGGTACAGGGGACAGCCCCAGCATTTT. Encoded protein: CAWSRYRGQPQHF.

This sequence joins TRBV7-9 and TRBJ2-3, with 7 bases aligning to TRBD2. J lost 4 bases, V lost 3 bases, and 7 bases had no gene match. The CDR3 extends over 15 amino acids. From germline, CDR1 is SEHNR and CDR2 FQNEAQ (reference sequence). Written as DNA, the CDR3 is TGTGCCAGCAGCTTCTCAGGCGGGAGCGCAGATACGCAGTATTTT. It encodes CASSFSGGSADTQYF.

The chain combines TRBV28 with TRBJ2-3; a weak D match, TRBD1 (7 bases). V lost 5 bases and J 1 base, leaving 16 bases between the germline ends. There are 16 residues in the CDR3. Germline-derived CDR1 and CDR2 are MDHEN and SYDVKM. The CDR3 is CASSPPRGVGTDTQYF. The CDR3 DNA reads TGTGCCAGCAGTCCCCCCAGGGGGGTCGGCACAGATACGCAGTATTTT.

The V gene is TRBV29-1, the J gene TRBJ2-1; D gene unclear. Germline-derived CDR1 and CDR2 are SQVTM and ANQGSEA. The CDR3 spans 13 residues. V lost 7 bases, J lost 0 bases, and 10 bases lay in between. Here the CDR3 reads CSALVASYNEQFF. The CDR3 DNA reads TGCAGCGCCCTAGTCGCCTCCTACAATGAGCAGTTCTTC.

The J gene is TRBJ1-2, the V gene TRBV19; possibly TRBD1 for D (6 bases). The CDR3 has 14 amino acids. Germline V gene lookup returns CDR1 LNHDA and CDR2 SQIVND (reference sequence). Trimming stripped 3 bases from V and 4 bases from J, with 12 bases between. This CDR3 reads CASSIRRGGYGYTF. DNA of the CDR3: TGTGCCAGTAGTATCCGACGAGGGGGCTATGGCTACACCTTC. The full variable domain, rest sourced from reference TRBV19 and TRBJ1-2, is DGGITQSPKYLFRKEGQNVTLSCEQNLNHDAMYWYRQDPGQGLRLIYYSQIVNDFQKGDIAEGYSVSREKKESFPLTVTSAQKNPTAFYLCASSIRRGGYGYTFGSGTRLTVV.

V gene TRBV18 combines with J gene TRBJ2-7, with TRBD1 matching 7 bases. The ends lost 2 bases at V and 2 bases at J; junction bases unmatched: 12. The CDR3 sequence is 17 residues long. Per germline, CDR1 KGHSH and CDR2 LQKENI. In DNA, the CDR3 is TGTGCCAGCTCACCATACATACTAGGACAGGAAACCTACGAGCAGTACTTC. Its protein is CASSPYILGQETYEQYF.

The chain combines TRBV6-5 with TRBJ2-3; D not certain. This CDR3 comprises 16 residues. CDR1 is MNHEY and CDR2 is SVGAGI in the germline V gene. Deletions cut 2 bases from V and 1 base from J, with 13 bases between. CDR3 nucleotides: TGTGCCAGCAGTTACACCCCCAGCCGGGGCACAGATACGCAGTATTTT. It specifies CASSYTPSRGTDTQYF.